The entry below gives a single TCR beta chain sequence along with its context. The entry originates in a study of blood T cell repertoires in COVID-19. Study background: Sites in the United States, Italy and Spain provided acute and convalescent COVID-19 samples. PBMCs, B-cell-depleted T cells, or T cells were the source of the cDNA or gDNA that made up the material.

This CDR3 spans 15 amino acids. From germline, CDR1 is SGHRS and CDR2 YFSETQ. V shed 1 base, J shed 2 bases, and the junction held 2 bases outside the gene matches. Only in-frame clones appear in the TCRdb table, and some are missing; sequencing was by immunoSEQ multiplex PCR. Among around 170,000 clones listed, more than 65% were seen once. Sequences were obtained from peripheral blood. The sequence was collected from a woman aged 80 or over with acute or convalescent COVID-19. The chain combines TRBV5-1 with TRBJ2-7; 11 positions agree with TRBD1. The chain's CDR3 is CASSLRTGGPYEQYF. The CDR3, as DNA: TGCGCCAGCAGCTTGAGGACAGGGGGCCCCTACGAGCAGTACTTC.